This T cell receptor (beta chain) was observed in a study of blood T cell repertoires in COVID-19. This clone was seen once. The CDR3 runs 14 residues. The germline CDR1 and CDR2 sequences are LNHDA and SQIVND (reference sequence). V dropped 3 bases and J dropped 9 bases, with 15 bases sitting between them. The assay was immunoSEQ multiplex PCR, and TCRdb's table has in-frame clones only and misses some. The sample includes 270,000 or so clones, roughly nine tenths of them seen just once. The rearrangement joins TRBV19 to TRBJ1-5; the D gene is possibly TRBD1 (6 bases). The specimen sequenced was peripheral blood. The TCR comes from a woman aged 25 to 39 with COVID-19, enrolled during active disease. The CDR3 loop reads CASSISGDLGPQHF. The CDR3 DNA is TGTGCCAGTAGTATTTCAGGGGACCTCGGGCCCCAGCATTTT. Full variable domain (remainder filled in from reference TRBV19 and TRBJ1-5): DGGITQSPKYLFRKEGQNVTLSCEQNLNHDAMYWYRQDPGQGLRLIYYSQIVNDFQKGDIAEGYSVSREKKESFPLTVTSAQKNPTAFYLCASSISGDLGPQHFGDGTRLSIL.